One sample yielded the 20 T cell receptor beta chains listed below, sequenced in a study of molecular identifiers for immune sequencing clone quantification. One entry per CDR3 protein results from TCRdb running MiXCR on the PCR reads. The table lists approximately 500,000 distinct CDR3 sequences, roughly 24% of them singletons. The material sequenced was naive CD8+ T cells from blood, with Jurkat cell RNA spiked in. Subset described: FACS-sorted CD8+CD4-CCR7+CD45RA+ naive T cells. The origin of the receptors is a human donor in good health. Some libraries in this study had Jurkat cell RNA spiked in.

The rearrangement uses TRBV12-3 or TRBV12-4 and TRBJ2-1; D remains unclear. The CDR3 contains 12 residues. The V end lost 4 bases, the J end lost 7 bases, and 8 bases lay between the germline ends. CDR3 coding DNA: TGTGCCAGCAGTTCCTTCTTGAATGAGCAGTTCTTC. It is translated as CASSSFLNEQFF.

This chain uses TRBV12-3 or TRBV12-4 with TRBJ1-1; D uncertain. The length of the CDR3 is 15 residues. V lost 6 bases to trimming and J lost 1 base, with 15 bases between them. The CDR3 DNA sequence: TGTGCCAGCAGCTCCCCCGGACGGCCGAACACTGAAGCTTTCTTT. It specifies CASSSPGRPNTEAFF.

CDR3 protein: CASSQDRRLGEKNIQYF. The CDR3 DNA is TGCGCCAGCAGCCAAGATCGTCGGTTAGGGGAAAAAAACATTCAGTACTTC. This chain joins TRBV4-3 and TRBJ2-4, with D maybe TRBD1 (5 bases). This CDR3 contains 17 residues. V lost 0 bases to trimming and J lost 4 bases, with 16 bases between them. Germline V gene lookup returns CDR1 LGHNA and CDR2 YSLEER.

The V and J genes are TRBV5-1 and TRBJ2-2; D is uncertain. Deletions cut 0 bases from V and 6 bases from J, with 15 bases between. This CDR3 spans 16 amino acids. Per the germline V gene, CDR1 is SGHRS and CDR2 is YFSETQ. For the CDR3, the DNA is TGCGCCAGCAGCTTGGCGTTCGGACCGGCGGCCGGGGAGCTGTTTTTT. Amino acid sequence: CASSLAFGPAAGELFF.

This clonotype was picked up one time. The junction shows a germline mismatch at one end, possibly a read error. The V call is TRBV30, the J call TRBJ1-1; tentative D call: TRBD1 (5 bases). Germline-derived CDR1 and CDR2 are GTSNPN and SVGIG (reference sequence). The CDR3 has 11 residues. CDR3 nucleotides: TGTGCCTGGAGCTTGGACACTGAAACTTTCTTT. Protein sequence: CAWSLDTETFF.

In its sample, this clonotype was seen many times. V and J are TRBV29-1 and TRBJ1-4; D may be TRBD1 (5 bases). V shed 4 bases and J shed 7 bases, with 19 bases lying between them. CDR3 size: 15 residues. Per germline, CDR1 SQVTM and CDR2 ANQGSEA. CDR3 DNA: TGCAGCGTTGTAGCTGGGGCAGCCTCCTTTGAAAAACTGTTTTTT. Its translation: CSVVAGAASFEKLFF.

This clonotype was seen ten or more times. The chain uses TRBV18 and TRBJ1-1; no clear D gene. Between the trimmed V and J ends, which lost 4 bases and 4 bases, there was a span of 19 bases. The CDR3 spans 16 residues. The V gene's germline CDR1 is KGHSH and CDR2 LQKENI. CDR3 region: CASSQPFRLGSTEAFF. The CDR3 DNA is TGTGCCAGCTCACAACCCTTTCGGTTGGGGAGCACTGAAGCTTTCTTT.

This clonotype was seen at least ten times. The CDR3 loop reads CASSLGDIPYEQYF. The CDR3 DNA follows: TGTGCCAGCAGCTTGGGCGACATCCCCTACGAGCAGTACTTC. This chain connects TRBV5-4 to TRBJ2-7; no reliable D call. The CDR3 is made up of 14 amino acids. The germline V gene encodes CDR1 SGHNT and CDR2 YYREEE (reference sequence). The V end was cut by 0 bases, the J end by 2 bases, with 9 bases between.

A note on this clonotype: A much larger clonotype is one base distant, so this may be a read error. This sequence joins TRBV7-8 and TRBJ2-3; 7 bases line up with TRBD2. V lost 4 bases to trimming and J lost 3 bases; unmatched junction nucleotides: 4. Germline CDR1 SGHVS, CDR2 FQNEAQ. The CDR3 has 14 residues. This chain's CDR3 is CASSWEGVTDTQYF. CDR3 in DNA: TGTGCCAGCAGCTGGGAGGGAGTAACAGATACGCAGTATTTT.

This clonotype was counted between two and nine times. This chain connects TRBV27 to TRBJ2-4; D is unclear. Trimming stripped 7 bases from V and 0 bases from J, with 22 bases between. Germline CDR1 and CDR2: MNHEY and SMNVEV (reference sequence). The CDR3 loop spans 18 amino acids. The chain's CDR3 is CASTPGPPDELAKNIQYF. DNA for the CDR3: TGTGCCAGCACTCCGGGCCCCCCGGATGAGTTAGCCAAAAACATTCAGTACTTC.

This clonotype was recorded at least ten times. The chain employs TRBV7-9 and TRBJ2-3; D perhaps matches TRBD2 (5 bases). V dropped 1 base and J dropped 1 base, with 12 bases sitting between them. The CDR3 length is 16 residues. Germline V gene lookup returns CDR1 SEHNR and CDR2 FQNEAQ (reference sequence). CDR3 loop: CASSLVGLAGTDTQYF. CDR3 nucleotide sequence: TGTGCCAGCAGCTTAGTCGGTCTAGCAGGCACAGATACGCAGTATTTT.

The CDR3 DNA follows: TGCAGTGCTTGGGACGTGAGCTCCTACGAGCAGTACTTC. This sequence encodes CSAWDVSSYEQYF. This rearrangement joins TRBV20-1 to TRBJ2-7; TRBD1 or TRBD2 may be the D gene (5 bases each). Germline V gives CDR1 DFQATT, CDR2 SNEGSKA (reference sequence). Between the trimmed V and J ends, which lost 5 bases and 0 bases, there was a span of 11 bases. The CDR3 sequence is 13 residues long.

V usage is TRBV29-1 and J usage is TRBJ1-1; the match to TRBD1 covers 8 bases. The CDR3 has 13 residues. Trimming removed 8 bases from V and 4 bases from J; junction bases left unmatched: 9. Germline values: CDR1 SQVTM, CDR2 ANQGSEA. The CDR3 bases are TGCAGCACAACAGGGGGGGCACGCACTGAAGCTTTCTTT. Protein product: CSTTGGARTEAFF.

This clonotype was seen ten or more times. V gene TRBV7-9 combines with J gene TRBJ2-3, with a possible D match to TRBD1 (6 bases). This CDR3 has 17 residues. V shed 1 base and J shed 2 bases, with 16 bases lying between them. Looked up from germline, CDR1 is SEHNR and CDR2 is FQNEAQ (reference sequence). The CDR3 spells CASSLGEGGAATDTQYF. In DNA form, the CDR3 reads TGTGCCAGCAGCTTAGGAGAAGGGGGTGCTGCCACAGATACGCAGTATTTT.

Here the CDR3 reads CASSPIIDGLAGTDTQYF. CDR3 sequence (DNA): TGTGCCAGCTCACCAATCATAGATGGGCTAGCGGGGACAGATACGCAGTATTTT. The chain combines TRBV18 with TRBJ2-3; 9 bases are a match to TRBD2. The junction had 12 bases not matched to a gene; V was cut back by 2 bases and J by 3 bases. CDR3 size: 18 residues. Germline V lookup: CDR1 KGHSH, CDR2 LQKENI.

This clonotype was detected a few times. The CDR3 DNA follows: TGTGCCAGCAGTGAATCCGGGACAGGGTTCTACAATGAGCAGTTCTTC. It yields the protein CASSESGTGFYNEQFF. V is TRBV6-1 and J is TRBJ2-1, with 9 bases aligning to TRBD1. Losses at the gene ends were 2 bases for V and 3 bases for J; bases not matched to a gene: 5. In germline, CDR1 is MNHNS, CDR2 SASEGT. There are 16 residues in the CDR3.

Points on this clonotype: At one end, the junction sequence differs from germline, possibly due to a read error. The chain links TRBV6-2 or TRBV6-3 to TRBJ1-5; D gene unclear. This CDR3 has 12 residues. Per the germline V gene, CDR1 is MNHEY and CDR2 is SVGEGT. The CDR3 DNA sequence: TGTGCCAGCAATTACGGTCTCTGGCCCCAGCATTTT. Residues: CASNYGLWPQHF.

This clonotype was seen a handful of times. The V gene is TRBV28, the J gene TRBJ2-1; D not resolved. Germline V CDR1 and CDR2: MDHEN, SYDVKM. V lost 6 bases to trimming and J lost 5 bases, with 20 bases between them. There are 16 residues in the CDR3. CDR3 sequence: CASRLPPRSVNNEQFF. The CDR3 nucleotides are TGTGCCAGCAGACTCCCACCCCGGAGCGTAAACAATGAGCAGTTCTTC.

On this clonotype itself: This CDR3 is missing its conserved last phenylalanine or tryptophan, likely due to a read error. The gene calls are TRBV6-2 or TRBV6-3 and TRBJ2-1; D gene ambiguous. Per germline, CDR1 MNHEY and CDR2 SVGEGT. Trimming removed 2 bases at V and 6 bases at J, with 8 bases between. The CDR3 covers 13 residues. The DNA of the CDR3 is TGTGCCAGCAGTTACGGGCCTCTCAATGAGCAGTTCCTC. Its translation is CASSYGPLNEQFL.

This clonotype was observed a few times. The V call is TRBV11-3, the J call TRBJ2-5; the D is unclear. V lost 5 bases and J 2 bases, leaving 15 bases between the germline ends. Germline-derived CDR1 and CDR2 are SGHNT and YENEEA. This CDR3 has 15 residues. CDR3 DNA: TGTGCCAGCAGCCAAGGAAGAACCTATCAAGAGACCCAGTACTTC. The encoded protein is CASSQGRTYQETQYF.